These 27 T cell receptor beta chains were sequenced from one sample in a study of beta chain features in type 1 diabetes. Investigators reverse transcribed all isolated RNA, so they sequenced expressed TCRB transcripts. Method: immunoSEQ multiplex PCR; TCRdb's copy keeps in-frame clones and lacks some. Of 40,000 to 45,000 clones in the sample, 49% were seen once. Sample: central memory CD4+ T cells from blood. These TCRs come from a woman aged 18-30 years in good health.

The chain is built from TRBV6-1 and TRBJ2-7, with D perhaps TRBD2 (5 bases). CDR1 and CDR2 from the germline V gene are MNHNS and SASEGT. V was shortened by 1 base and J by 1 base, with 11 bases between the two germline ends. This CDR3 region has 15 residues. The CDR3 coding sequence is TGTGCCAGCAGTGAAGGATCTAGCCCATCCTACGAGCAGTACTTC. This sequence encodes CASSEGSSPSYEQYF.

This clone has just a few counts. The rearrangement uses TRBV7-8 and TRBJ2-3; 10 positions agree with TRBD2. This CDR3 spans 15 amino acids. V trimming: 1 base; J trimming: 4 bases; junction bases outside the gene matches: 2. Germline loops: CDR1 SGHVS, CDR2 FQNEAQ. CDR3 DNA: TGTGCCAGCAGCTTAGGGAGCGGGAGGGCAGATACGCAGTATTTT. Its protein is CASSLGSGRADTQYF.

The rearrangement uses TRBV6-6 and TRBJ1-1, with D uncertain. In germline, CDR1 is MNHNY, CDR2 SVGAGI (reference sequence). V lost 0 bases and J 5 bases, leaving 13 bases between the germline ends. The CDR3 has 15 amino acids. The CDR3 DNA reads as TGTGCCAGCAGTTACTCAGCTTCAGGTGGTACTGAAGCTTTCTTT. Its protein is CASSYSASGGTEAFF.

The V gene is TRBV7-2, the J gene TRBJ2-6; D is undetermined. Germline V gene lookup returns CDR1 SGHTA and CDR2 FQGNSA. The CDR3 has 17 residues. V was pared by 2 bases and J by 0 bases, with 11 bases between. CDR3 sequence: CASSLMSVFSGANVLTF. CDR3 bases: TGTGCCAGCAGCTTAATGTCAGTTTTCTCTGGGGCCAACGTCCTGACTTTC.

The genes are TRBV7-9 and TRBJ2-3; TRBD2 is a possible D gene (5 bases). V was shortened by 5 bases and J by 1 base, with 22 bases between the two germline ends. The CDR3 is made up of 18 amino acids. Germline-derived CDR1 and CDR2 are SEHNR and FQNEAQ (reference sequence). CDR3 nucleotide sequence: TGTGCCAGCAGCCCCCCTTTTCGGGCAGCGGTCGGCACAGATACGCAGTATTTT. Protein: CASSPPFRAAVGTDTQYF.

This clone was detected a few times. The gene calls are TRBV7-2 and TRBJ2-3; a weak D match, TRBD2 (5 bases). Per the germline V gene, CDR1 is SGHTA and CDR2 is FQGNSA. The CDR3 spans 12 residues. V was shortened by 5 bases and J by 6 bases, with 9 bases between the two germline ends. CDR3 bases: TGTGCCAGCAGCCAGACGGGGGATACGCAGTATTTT. It is translated as CASSQTGDTQYF. Filled out from reference TRBV7-2 and TRBJ2-3, the complete variable domain reads GAGVSQSPSNKVTEKGKDVELRCDPISGHTALYWYRQSLGQGLEFLIYFQGNSAPDKSGLPSDRFSAERTGGSVSTLTIQRTQQEDSAVYLCASSQTGDTQYFGPGTRLTVL.

This chain connects TRBV27 to TRBJ2-5; 12 bases fit TRBD2. Germline V CDR1 and CDR2: MNHEY, SMNVEV (reference sequence). The CDR3 length is 18 residues. The V gene end was trimmed by 6 bases and the J gene end by 3 bases; junction bases not matched to a gene: 14. The CDR3 DNA sequence: TGTGCCAGCAGCTCATCTCTAGCGGGAGGGCCCGGTGAAGAGACCCAGTACTTC. Translating gives CASSSSLAGGPGEETQYF.

There are a few counts of this clone. The rearrangement joins TRBV18 to TRBJ2-3, with a possible D match to TRBD1 (6 bases). Trimming pared 0 bases from V and 3 bases from J, leaving 7 bases between. The CDR3 is 14 residues long. Germline values: CDR1 KGHSH, CDR2 LQKENI. CDR3 sequence (DNA): TGTGCCAGCTCACCACCGACAGGAACAGATACGCAGTATTTT. This translates into CASSPPTGTDTQYF.

The genes are TRBV5-4 and TRBJ2-7; 10 bases align to TRBD2. The CDR3 runs 15 residues. CDR1 and CDR2 from the germline V gene are SGHNT and YYREEE (reference sequence). V lost 3 bases and J lost 4; bases outside the gene matches: 7. The CDR3 protein is CASSSRTSGVYEQYF. The CDR3 DNA sequence: TGTGCCAGCAGCTCGCGGACTAGCGGAGTTTACGAGCAGTACTTC.

The chain recombines TRBV7-8 with TRBJ1-1; D is uncertain. Germline lookup yields CDR1 SGHVS and CDR2 FQNEAQ. The V gene lost 0 bases and the J gene lost 1 base, with 6 bases spanning the gap. This CDR3 is 14 amino acids long. CDR3 amino acids: CASSLAERNTEAFF. The CDR3 DNA reads TGTGCCAGCAGCTTAGCTGAGCGGAACACTGAAGCTTTCTTT.

As to this clone: This sample also contains other DNA sequences that code for the same CDR3. V and J are TRBV4-2 and TRBJ1-1, with a tentative D call TRBD1 (6 bases). V was shortened by 3 bases and J by 2 bases, with 13 bases between the two germline ends. There are 15 residues in the CDR3. Germline CDR1 LGHNA, CDR2 YNFKEQ. As DNA, the CDR3 is TGTGCCAGCAGCCAGGTGACAGGCGGAAACACTGAAGCTTTCTTT. It encodes CASSQVTGGNTEAFF.

CDR3 DNA sequence: TGTGCCTGGAGGGACCGGGGGGGCGGCAAAAACATTCAGTACTTC. Protein: CAWRDRGGGKNIQYF. The genes are TRBV30 and TRBJ2-4, with 8 bases aligning to TRBD2. CDR3 length: 15 residues. CDR1 and CDR2 from the germline V gene are GTSNPN and SVGIG (reference sequence). J gave up 3 bases and V 3 bases, and 7 bases lay outside the gene matches. Full variable domain (missing parts from reference TRBV30 and TRBJ2-4): SQTIHQWPATLVQPVGSPLSLECTVEGTSNPNLYWYRQAAGRGLQLLFYSVGIGQISSEVPQNLSASRPQDRQFILSSKKLLLSDSGFYLCAWRDRGGGKNIQYFGAGTRLSVL.

About this clone itself: Other DNA sequences in this specimen translate into the identical CDR3. The chain recombines TRBV20-1 with TRBJ1-1, with D hard to call. Trimming took 5 bases from V and 2 from J, leaving 6 bases between them. Germline CDR1 is DFQATT and CDR2 is SNEGSKA (reference sequence). The CDR3 spans 11 residues. The CDR3 nucleotides read TGCAGTGCTGAGGATAACACTGAAGCTTTCTTT. Protein sequence: CSAEDNTEAFF.

The chain recombines TRBV6-1 with TRBJ2-3; 11 bases fit TRBD2. The germline V gene has CDR1 MNHNS and CDR2 SASEGT. J gave up 6 bases and V 9 bases, and 5 bases lay outside the gene matches. This CDR3 has 13 residues. CDR3 region: CASLTSGADTQYF. CDR3 nucleotides: TGTGCCAGTTTGACTAGCGGGGCGGATACGCAGTATTTT.

The chain couples TRBV5-6 to TRBJ1-2; D ambiguous. CDR3 length: 13 residues. The germline V gene encodes CDR1 SGHDT and CDR2 YYEEEE. The V gene lost 1 base and the J gene lost 4 bases, with 8 bases spanning the gap. The DNA for the CDR3 is TGTGCCAGCAGCTTGTTGACATCCTATGGCTACACCTTC. Its protein is CASSLLTSYGYTF.

This sequence joins TRBV19 and TRBJ1-1; unclear D gene. The CDR3 is 12 residues long. V shed 6 bases and J shed 0 bases, with 5 bases lying between them. Germline V gene lookup returns CDR1 LNHDA and CDR2 SQIVND (reference sequence). The CDR3 loop is CASSAMNTEAFF. The CDR3 nucleotides read TGTGCCAGTAGCGCTATGAACACTGAAGCTTTCTTT.

V gene TRBV5-5 combines with J gene TRBJ2-5; tentatively, D is TRBD2 (5 bases). The V end was cut by 0 bases, the J end by 3 bases, with 9 bases between. The CDR3 is made up of 14 amino acids. Germline CDR1 reads SGHKS; CDR2 reads YYEKEE (reference sequence). This chain's CDR3 is CASSLAGVEETQYF. In nucleotides, the CDR3 is TGTGCCAGCAGCTTGGCCGGGGTGGAAGAGACCCAGTACTTC.

This chain uses TRBV6-1 with TRBJ2-7, with TRBD1 identical over 7 bases. V lost 7 bases and J lost 0; bases outside the gene matches: 6. This CDR3 is built from 14 residues. Germline values: CDR1 MNHNS, CDR2 SASEGT. The CDR3 DNA is TGTGCCAGCAAGGGACAGATGAGCTCCTACGAGCAGTACTTC. It specifies CASKGQMSSYEQYF.

This clone was counted a few times. V usage is TRBV18 and J usage is TRBJ1-1, with 7 bases identical to TRBD1. The V segment lost 3 bases and the J segment 5 bases; nucleotides outside the gene matches: 9. CDR1 and CDR2 (germline): KGHSH, LQKENI. This CDR3 spans 15 amino acids. In DNA form, the CDR3 reads TGTGCCAGCTCACCCCGGGACAGAAAGGGGACTGAAGCTTTCTTT. The encoded protein is CASSPRDRKGTEAFF. The full variable domain, rest sourced from reference TRBV18 and TRBJ1-1, is NAGVMQNPRHLVRRRGQEARLRCSPMKGHSHVYWYRQLPEEGLKFMVYLQKENIIDESGMPKERFSAEFPKEGPSILRIQQVVRGDSAAYFCASSPRDRKGTEAFFGQGTRLTVV.

J is TRBJ2-3 and V is TRBV5-1; D might be TRBD2 (5 bases). CDR3 length: 14 residues. The V gene lost 4 bases and the J gene lost 1 base, with 10 bases spanning the gap. Germline lookup yields CDR1 SGHRS and CDR2 YFSETQ. The CDR3 spells CASSGSVGTDTQYF. DNA for the CDR3: TGCGCCAGCAGCGGGAGCGTCGGCACAGATACGCAGTATTTT.

This sequence joins TRBV15 and TRBJ2-1, with D perhaps matching TRBD2 (5 bases). The CDR3 has 16 amino acids. CDR1 LNHNV and CDR2 YYDKDF come from the germline V gene (reference sequence). The V gene lost 0 bases and the J gene lost 7 bases, with 16 bases spanning the gap. The CDR3 DNA reads TGTGCCACCAGCAGAGATCTCCTACTAGGTATGAATGAGCAGTTCTTC. Its translation is CATSRDLLLGMNEQFF. Together with reference TRBV15 and TRBJ2-1, the CDR3 gives the full variable domain: DAMVIQNPRYQVTQFGKPVTLSCSQTLNHNVMYWYQQKSSQAPKLLFHYYDKDFNNEADTPDNFQSRRPNTSFCFLDIRSPGLGDTAMYLCATSRDLLLGMNEQFFGPGTRLTVL.

By frequency in the sample, this clone is medium-sized (0.01 to 0.1%). This chain uses TRBV5-8 with TRBJ1-1; tentative D call: TRBD1 (5 bases). Germline V gene sequence: CDR1 SGHTS, CDR2 YDEGEE. V was trimmed by 0 bases and J by 3 bases, leaving 9 bases between them. This CDR3 contains 14 residues. The CDR3 sequence is CASSLAGTHTEAFF. The CDR3 nucleotides are TGTGCCAGCAGCTTGGCTGGGACTCACACTGAAGCTTTCTTT.

The chain recombines TRBV5-1 with TRBJ1-2; 11 positions match TRBD1. After removal of 3 bases from V and 6 bases from J, the junction contained 4 bases not matched to a gene. From germline, CDR1 is SGHRS and CDR2 YFSETQ. This CDR3 is 14 amino acids long. CDR3 sequence (DNA): TGCGCCAGCAGCTCCGGACAGGGGGCGGATGGCTACACCTTC. This gives the protein CASSSGQGADGYTF. The full variable domain, in which reference TRBV5-1 and TRBJ1-2 provide the parts outside the CDR3, is KAGVTQTPRYLIKTRGQQVTLSCSPISGHRSVSWYQQTPGQGLQFLFEYFSETQRNKGNFPGRFSGRQFSNSRSEMNVSTLELGDSALYLCASSSGQGADGYTFGSGTRLTVV.

The chain combines TRBV5-1 with TRBJ2-1, with 14 nucleotides matching TRBD2. The V gene end was trimmed by 3 bases and the J gene end by 12 bases; junction bases not matched to a gene: 8. Germline V gives CDR1 SGHRS, CDR2 YFSETQ. The CDR3 sequence is 15 residues long. The CDR3 DNA reads as TGCGCCAGCAGCTCGGGGACTAGCGGGGGCGCGGGGCAGTTCTTC. Amino acids: CASSSGTSGGAGQFF.

The V gene is TRBV6-1, the J gene TRBJ2-7; D ambiguous. Germline CDR1 is MNHNS and CDR2 is SASEGT. With 5 bases removed from V and 2 bases from J, the gap between germline ends came to 10 bases. The CDR3 runs to 13 residues. CDR3 coding DNA: TGTGCCAGCAGTTTATATAGAGCCTACGAGCAGTACTTC. Translation gives CASSLYRAYEQYF.

This clone was seen a few times. The rearrangement uses TRBV30 and TRBJ2-3, with a possible D match to TRBD2 (6 bases). There are 14 residues in the CDR3. Trimming took off 2 bases at V and 2 bases at J, with 11 bases between the two ends. The germline V gene encodes CDR1 GTSNPN and CDR2 SVGIG (reference sequence). CDR3 sequence (DNA): TGTGCCTGGAGTAGGACTACCTACACAGATACGCAGTATTTT. Its translation is CAWSRTTYTDTQYF. Combining the CDR3 with reference TRBV30 and TRBJ2-3 gives the whole variable domain SQTIHQWPATLVQPVGSPLSLECTVEGTSNPNLYWYRQAAGRGLQLLFYSVGIGQISSEVPQNLSASRPQDRQFILSSKKLLLSDSGFYLCAWSRTTYTDTQYFGPGTRLTVL.

The chain has TRBV19 and TRBJ2-6; no clear D gene. CDR1 is LNHDA and CDR2 is SQIVND in the germline V gene (reference sequence). Trimming cost V 6 bases and J 3 bases, with 12 bases left between them. The CDR3 runs 15 residues. The CDR3, as DNA: TGTGCCAGTAGCCTACCCGGCGGTGGGGCCAACGTCCTGACTTTC. It specifies CASSLPGGGANVLTF.